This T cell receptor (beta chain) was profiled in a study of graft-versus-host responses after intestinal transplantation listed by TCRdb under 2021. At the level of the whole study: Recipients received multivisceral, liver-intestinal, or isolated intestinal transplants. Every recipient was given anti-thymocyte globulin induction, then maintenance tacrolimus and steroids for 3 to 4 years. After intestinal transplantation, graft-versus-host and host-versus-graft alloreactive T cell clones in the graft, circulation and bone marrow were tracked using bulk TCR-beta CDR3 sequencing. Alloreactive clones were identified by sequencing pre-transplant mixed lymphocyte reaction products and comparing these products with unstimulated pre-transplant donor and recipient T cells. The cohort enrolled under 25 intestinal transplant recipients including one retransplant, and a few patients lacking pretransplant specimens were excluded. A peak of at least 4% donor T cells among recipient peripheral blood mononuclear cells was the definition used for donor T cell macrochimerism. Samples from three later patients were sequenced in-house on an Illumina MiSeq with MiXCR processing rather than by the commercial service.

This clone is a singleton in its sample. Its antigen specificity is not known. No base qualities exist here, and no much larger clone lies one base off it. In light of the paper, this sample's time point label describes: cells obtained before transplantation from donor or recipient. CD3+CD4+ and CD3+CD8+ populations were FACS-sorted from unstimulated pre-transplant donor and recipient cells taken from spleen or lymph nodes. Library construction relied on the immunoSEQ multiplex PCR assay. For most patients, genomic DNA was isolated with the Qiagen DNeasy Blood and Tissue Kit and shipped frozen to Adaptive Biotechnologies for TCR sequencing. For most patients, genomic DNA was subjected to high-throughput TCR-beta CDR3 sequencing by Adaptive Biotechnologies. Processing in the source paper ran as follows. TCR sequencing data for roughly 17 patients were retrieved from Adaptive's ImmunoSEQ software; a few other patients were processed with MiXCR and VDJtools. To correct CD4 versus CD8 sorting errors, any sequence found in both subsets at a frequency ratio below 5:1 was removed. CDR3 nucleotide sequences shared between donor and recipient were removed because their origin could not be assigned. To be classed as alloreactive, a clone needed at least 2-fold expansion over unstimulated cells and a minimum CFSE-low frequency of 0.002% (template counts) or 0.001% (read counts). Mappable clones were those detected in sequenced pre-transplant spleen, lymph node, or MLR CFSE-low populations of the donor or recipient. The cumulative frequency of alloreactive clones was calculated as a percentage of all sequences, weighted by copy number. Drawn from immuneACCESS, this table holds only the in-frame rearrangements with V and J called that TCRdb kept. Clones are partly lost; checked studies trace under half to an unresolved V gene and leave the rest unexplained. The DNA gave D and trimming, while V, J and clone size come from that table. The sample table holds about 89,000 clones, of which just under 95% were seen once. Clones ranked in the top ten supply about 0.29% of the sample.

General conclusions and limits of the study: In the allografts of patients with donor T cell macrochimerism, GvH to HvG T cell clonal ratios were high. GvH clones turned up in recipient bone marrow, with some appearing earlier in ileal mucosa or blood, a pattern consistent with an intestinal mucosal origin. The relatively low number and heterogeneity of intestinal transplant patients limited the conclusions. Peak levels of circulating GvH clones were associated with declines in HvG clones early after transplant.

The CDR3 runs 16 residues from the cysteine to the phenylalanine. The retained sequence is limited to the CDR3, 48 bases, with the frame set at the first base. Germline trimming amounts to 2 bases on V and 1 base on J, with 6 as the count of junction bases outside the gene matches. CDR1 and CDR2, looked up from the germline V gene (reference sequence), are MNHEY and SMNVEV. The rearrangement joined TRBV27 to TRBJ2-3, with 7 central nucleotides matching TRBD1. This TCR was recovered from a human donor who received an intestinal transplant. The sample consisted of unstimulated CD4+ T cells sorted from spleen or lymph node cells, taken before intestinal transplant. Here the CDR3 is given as CASSLGTVVRTDTQYF. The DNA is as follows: TGTGCCAGCAGTTTAGGGACAGTGGTTCGCACAGATACGCAGTATTTT.